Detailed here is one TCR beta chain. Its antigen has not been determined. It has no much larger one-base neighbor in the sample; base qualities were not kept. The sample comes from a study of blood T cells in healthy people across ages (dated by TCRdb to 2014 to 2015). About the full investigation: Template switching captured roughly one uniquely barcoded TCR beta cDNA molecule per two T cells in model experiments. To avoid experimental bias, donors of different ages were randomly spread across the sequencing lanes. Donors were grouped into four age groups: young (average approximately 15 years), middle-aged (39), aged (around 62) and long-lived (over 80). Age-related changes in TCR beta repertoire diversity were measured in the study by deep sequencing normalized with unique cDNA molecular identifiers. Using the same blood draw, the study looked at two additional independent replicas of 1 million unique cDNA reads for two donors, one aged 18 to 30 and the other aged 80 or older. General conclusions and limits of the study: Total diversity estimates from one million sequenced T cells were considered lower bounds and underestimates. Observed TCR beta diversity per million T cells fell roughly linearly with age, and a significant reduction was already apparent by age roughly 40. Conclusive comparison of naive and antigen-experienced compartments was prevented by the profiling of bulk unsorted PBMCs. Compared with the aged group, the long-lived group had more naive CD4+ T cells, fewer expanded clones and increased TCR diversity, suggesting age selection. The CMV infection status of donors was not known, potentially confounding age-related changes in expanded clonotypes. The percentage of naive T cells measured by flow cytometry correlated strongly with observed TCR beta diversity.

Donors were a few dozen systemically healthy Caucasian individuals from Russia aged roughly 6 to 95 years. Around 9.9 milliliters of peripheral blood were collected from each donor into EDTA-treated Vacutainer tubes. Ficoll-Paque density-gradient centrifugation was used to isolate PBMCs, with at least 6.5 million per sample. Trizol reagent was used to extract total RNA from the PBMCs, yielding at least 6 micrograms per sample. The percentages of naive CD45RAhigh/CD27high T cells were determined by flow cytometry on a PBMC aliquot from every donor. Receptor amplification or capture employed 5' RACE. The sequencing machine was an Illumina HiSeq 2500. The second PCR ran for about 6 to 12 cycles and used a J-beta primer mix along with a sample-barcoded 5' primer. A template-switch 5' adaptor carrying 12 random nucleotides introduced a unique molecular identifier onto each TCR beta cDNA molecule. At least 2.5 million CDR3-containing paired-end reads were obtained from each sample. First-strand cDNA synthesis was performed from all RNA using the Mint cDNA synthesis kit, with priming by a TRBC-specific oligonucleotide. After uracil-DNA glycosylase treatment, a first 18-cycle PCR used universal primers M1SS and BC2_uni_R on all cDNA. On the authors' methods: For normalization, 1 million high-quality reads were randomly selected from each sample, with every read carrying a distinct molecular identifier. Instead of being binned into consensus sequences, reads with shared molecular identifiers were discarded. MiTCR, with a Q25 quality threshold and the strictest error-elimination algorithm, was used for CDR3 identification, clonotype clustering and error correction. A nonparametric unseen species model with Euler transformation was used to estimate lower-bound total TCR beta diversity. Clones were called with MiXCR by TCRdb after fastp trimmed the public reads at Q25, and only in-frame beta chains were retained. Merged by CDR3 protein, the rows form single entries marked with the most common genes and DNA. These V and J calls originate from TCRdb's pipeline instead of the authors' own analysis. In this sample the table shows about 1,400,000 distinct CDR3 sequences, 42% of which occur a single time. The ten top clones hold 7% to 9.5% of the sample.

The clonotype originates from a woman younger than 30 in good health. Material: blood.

The CDR3 corresponds to CASSQVRESNQPQHF. The nucleotide sequence reads as follows: TGCGCCAGCAGCCAAGTGAGGGAAAGCAATCAGCCCCAGCATTTT. This sequence uses TRBV4-1 and TRBJ1-5; the D gene lacks a confident call. Measured from the cysteine to the phenylalanine, the CDR3 is 15 residues long. Solely the CDR3 DNA is kept, with 45 bases framed from the first base. V loses 1 base, J loses 1 base, and the germline ends lie 8 bases apart. As encoded in the germline V gene, CDR1 is MGHRA while CDR2 is YSYEKL.